This T cell receptor beta chain was retrieved from a study of cytomegalovirus exposure and HLA in healthy donors. The study's findings and limits: In a later analysis, across HLA loci, associated TCR counts were highest for DRB1, lowest for HLA-C.

The PCR employed 60 Vbeta primers together with 13 Jbeta primers. Here immunoSEQ multiplex PCR was the method, and the copy in TCRdb shows in-frame clones only, minus some. The repertoire includes fewer than 200,000 clones, about 70% of them detected once, and 1.8% sits in the top ten. Germline CDR1 and CDR2: SGHRS and YFSETQ. The CDR3 runs 18 residues. J lost 4 bases, V lost 4 bases, and 10 bases had no gene match. Details on this clone: What it binds is unknown.

This clonotype originated in a woman between 25 and 40 years old in good health and CMV-seronegative. This chain uses TRBV5-1 with TRBJ2-5, with 16 bases matching TRBD2. Specimen: PBMCs. The CDR3 reads CASSVGLAGGPGGETQYF. The CDR3 DNA reads TGCGCCAGCAGCGTGGGACTAGCGGGAGGGCCAGGGGGAGAGACCCAGTACTTC.